This entry is about one T cell receptor beta chain. This clonotype has a handful of counts. There is no known antigen for this receptor. The record has no base qualities; no much larger clone is one base away. Graves' hyperthyroidism was defined as stable when no progression to ophthalmopathy occurred over 18 months of follow-up. Hyperthyroidism patients were newly diagnosed, with disease duration under 2 months, and aged 18 to 65 years. Patients with uncontrolled infections, other autoimmune diseases, pregnancy or lactation were excluded. Clinical symptoms, serum thyroxine and TRAb, thyroid ultrasound, and orbital computed tomography formed the basis for the diagnoses. PBMCs were isolated from about 9.1 ml of fresh peripheral blood by Ficoll-Paque density gradient centrifugation. Total RNA was extracted with Trizol reagent, and quality was checked on an Agilent 2100 Bioanalyzer. The data were taken from a study of T cells in Graves' hyperthyroidism and ophthalmopathy (dated by TCRdb to between 2017 and 2020). The study in broad terms: Peripheral blood samples were taken at initial diagnosis, before any treatment was given. To identify distinguishing TCR V-J signatures, a discovery cohort of 90 to 100 patients was used, comprising roughly 45 with Graves' ophthalmopathy and 57 with stable Graves' hyperthyroidism. Whether ophthalmopathy could be predicted prospectively was tested in an independent validation cohort made up of approximately 19 hyperthyroidism patients plus 17 patients who later progressed to ophthalmopathy. The approximately 98 discovery patients were randomly divided into training and test sets at a 7:3 ratio. Thyroid tissue and blood T-cell repertoires from roughly 6 Graves' hyperthyroidism patients were also compared in the study. After blood sampling, hyperthyroidism patients were treated with methimazole at a starting dose of 30 mg daily, and ophthalmopathy patients were treated with high-dose intravenous methylprednisolone. The paper describes TCR Vbeta CDR3 sequencing of some 130 peripheral blood samples, made up of 43 ophthalmopathy patients, roughly 80 hyperthyroidism patients and approximately 17 progressor patients.

Overall study outcomes, separate from this receptor: In validation, progression to ophthalmopathy was predicted by the model with nearly 71% sensitivity and 72% to 80% specificity, a median of around 6.5 months before onset. A model built on a 13 V-J signature distinguished ophthalmopathy from stable hyperthyroidism, reaching around 90% sensitivity and 81% to 83% specificity in cross-validation and 80%/75% in testing. Blood samples also contained most of the expanded thyroid clonotypes (frequency above 0.001), which suggests that blood repertoires may reflect thyroid immune responses. No statistical method was used to fix the sample size in advance, and group allocation was not hidden from the investigators.

The TCR beta CDR3 regions were amplified from RNA transcripts. For the first round of RT-PCR on the TCR CDR3, the HTBI primer set was used together with the Qiagen OneStep RT-PCR kit. The libraries were constructed in a second round of multiplex PCR and then size-selected and purified. Libraries were sequenced paired-end with 100 bp reads on an Illumina HiSeq2000. As for the original processing: SOAPnuke was used to process the raw data, removing reads that contained adapters or uncalled bases, had a mean Phred below 15, or lacked an exact match to the constant primer or identifier. High-quality paired reads were merged using COPE v1.2.5, and each unique nucleotide sequence was defined as a clonotype. Clonotypes were aligned to IMGT TRBV, TRBD and TRBJ reference segments using MiTCR v1.1. Only V-J combinations with frequency above 0.0001, covering 99% to 99.2% of repertoires, were analysed. A TCS score was defined as the ratio of F50 (clonal expansion) to E x V (chaos), with BLOSUM62-based TCRdist applied between CDR3 peptides within each V-J. Welch's t-statistics and random forest reduced around 520 V-J features to fewer than 15, which were used in a naive Bayes classifier (R e1071). The Morisita-Horn index was used to measure how similar the thyroid and blood repertoires were. Clones were called with MiXCR by TCRdb after fastp trimmed the public reads at Q25, and only in-frame beta chains were retained. Records with the same CDR3 protein are collapsed into one entry carrying the most frequent genes and DNA. What appears here as the V and J calls and clone size reflects TCRdb's work, not the paper's. In this sample the table shows about 680,000 distinct CDR3 sequences, over 35% of which occur a single time. Of the sample, around 30% falls within the top ten clones.

The specimen was blood. This receptor was taken from a woman in her 40s with Graves' hyperthyroidism.

For the CDR3, the sequence is CASSFVTGTHEQYF. The nucleotide sequence reads TGTGCCAGCAGTTTTGTGACAGGGACCCACGAGCAGTACTTC. The rearranged segments are TRBV12-3 or TRBV12-4 and TRBJ2-7, with 7 central nucleotides matching TRBD1. V and J are trimmed by 3 bases and 5 bases, and the gene matches miss 7 bases of the junction. Measured from the cysteine to the phenylalanine, the CDR3 is 14 residues long. Of the read, only the CDR3 DNA is kept; its 42 bases are in frame from base 1.